These T cell receptor beta chains were read from a single sample in a study of cytomegalovirus exposure and HLA in healthy donors. Libraries were prepared by immunoSEQ multiplex PCR; TCRdb keeps only in-frame clonotypes and omits some of them. The sample shows 200,000 or so clones, 80% to 90% of them seen only once. The material sequenced was PBMCs. The receptors originated from a woman under 40 in good health and CMV-seropositive. Each CDR3 is given with its conserved first and last residue. The order of the fields is V gene, D gene, J gene, clone size, CDR3 protein, CDR3 DNA. The D gene is left open where the match is weak. Expanded clones get a size class; other rows say once, few or many, or leave the size out.

V gene: TRBV30
D gene: NA
J gene: TRBJ1-3
clone size: NA
CDR3 protein: CAWSRGMSNTIYF
CDR3 DNA: TGTGCCTGGAGTAGGGGGATGTCTAACACCATATATTTT

V gene: TRBV7-6
D gene: NA
J gene: TRBJ2-5
clone size: NA
CDR3 protein: CASSPEVAVEETQYF
CDR3 DNA: TGTGCCAGCAGCCCTGAAGTAGCAGTGGAGGAGACCCAGTACTTC

V gene: TRBV9
D gene: TRBD1
J gene: TRBJ2-7
clone size: NA
CDR3 protein: CASSADRVHEQYF
CDR3 DNA: TGTGCCAGCAGCGCGGACAGGGTACACGAGCAGTACTTC

V gene: TRBV15
D gene: NA
J gene: TRBJ2-1
clone size: NA
CDR3 protein: CATSRENTGQFF
CDR3 DNA: TGTGCCACCAGCAGAGAGAACACGGGGCAGTTCTTC

V gene: TRBV10-3
D gene: NA
J gene: TRBJ1-1
clone size: NA
CDR3 protein: CAISEPGRGRAFF
CDR3 DNA: TGTGCCATCAGCGAACCGGGTAGGGGAAGGGCTTTCTTT

V gene: TRBV30
D gene: NA
J gene: TRBJ1-1
clone size: NA
CDR3 protein: CAWSVSRLEAFF
CDR3 DNA: TGTGCCTGGAGTGTCTCCAGGCTTGAAGCTTTCTTT

V gene: TRBV28
D gene: TRBD1
J gene: TRBJ2-2
clone size: NA
CDR3 protein: CASVAGGSTGELFF
CDR3 DNA: TGTGCCAGCGTAGCAGGGGGCTCGACCGGGGAGCTGTTTTTT

V gene: TRBV6-5
D gene: NA
J gene: TRBJ2-2
clone size: NA
CDR3 protein: CASSPFGGMGGELFF
CDR3 DNA: TGTGCCAGCAGCCCGTTTGGGGGGATGGGGGGGGAGCTGTTTTTT

V gene: TRBV6-1
D gene: TRBD1
J gene: TRBJ2-1
clone size: NA
CDR3 protein: CASSAGTANNEQFF
CDR3 DNA: TGTGCCAGCAGTGCCGGGACAGCTAACAATGAGCAGTTCTTC

V gene: TRBV2
D gene: NA
J gene: TRBJ2-2
clone size: NA
CDR3 protein: CASRSPGELFF
CDR3 DNA: TGTGCCAGCAGAAGCCCCGGGGAGCTGTTTTTT

V gene: TRBV29-1
D gene: TRBD2
J gene: TRBJ2-7
clone size: NA
CDR3 protein: CSVGTRSSYEQYF
CDR3 DNA: TGCAGCGTTGGGACTAGAAGTTCCTACGAGCAGTACTTC

V gene: TRBV9
D gene: NA
J gene: TRBJ2-1
clone size: NA
CDR3 protein: CASSVSPSVRTNEQFF
CDR3 DNA: TGTGCCAGCAGCGTAAGTCCTAGCGTTCGGACCAATGAGCAGTTCTTC

V gene: TRBV2
D gene: NA
J gene: TRBJ1-5
clone size: NA
CDR3 protein: CASSELEESHQPQHF
CDR3 DNA: TGTGCCAGCAGTGAGCTAGAAGAAAGTCATCAGCCCCAGCATTTT

V gene: TRBV18
D gene: TRBD1
J gene: TRBJ2-3
clone size: NA
CDR3 protein: CASSPTGDTDTQYF
CDR3 DNA: TGTGCCAGCTCTCCGACAGGGGACACAGATACGCAGTATTTT

V gene: TRBV9
D gene: NA
J gene: TRBJ1-5
clone size: few
CDR3 protein: CASSVAAGHQPQHF
CDR3 DNA: TGTGCCAGCAGCGTAGCAGCGGGCCATCAGCCCCAGCATTTT

V gene: TRBV5-6
D gene: NA
J gene: TRBJ2-4
clone size: NA
CDR3 protein: CASSLTSGGFKPKNIQYF
CDR3 DNA: TGTGCCAGCAGCTTGACTTCTGGGGGCTTCAAGCCCAAAAACATTCAGTACTTC

V gene: TRBV6-6
D gene: NA
J gene: TRBJ1-4
clone size: NA
CDR3 protein: CASRNSKLATNEKLFF
CDR3 DNA: TGTGCCAGCAGGAACAGCAAACTTGCAACTAATGAAAAACTGTTTTTT

V gene: TRBV2
D gene: TRBD2
J gene: TRBJ2-7
clone size: NA
CDR3 protein: CASSPGGTPLEQYF
CDR3 DNA: TGTGCCAGCAGCCCGGGGGGGACTCCCCTCGAGCAGTACTTC

V gene: TRBV6-5
D gene: TRBD2
J gene: TRBJ2-7
clone size: NA
CDR3 protein: CASSRRLAGSYEQYF
CDR3 DNA: TGTGCCAGCAGTCGGCGACTAGCGGGCTCCTACGAGCAGTACTTC

V gene: TRBV29-1
D gene: NA
J gene: TRBJ2-3
clone size: NA
CDR3 protein: CSVGEATDTQYF
CDR3 DNA: TGCAGCGTGGGGGAGGCCACAGATACGCAGTATTTT

V gene: TRBV6-1
D gene: NA
J gene: TRBJ1-3
clone size: few
CDR3 protein: CASSEASKLGNTIYF
CDR3 DNA: TGTGCCAGCAGTGAAGCGTCCAAGCTGGGCAACACCATATATTTT

V gene: TRBV27
D gene: TRBD1
J gene: TRBJ2-1
clone size: NA
CDR3 protein: CASSLSWYTGDNEQFF
CDR3 DNA: TGTGCCAGCAGTTTAAGCTGGTATACAGGGGACAATGAGCAGTTCTTC

V gene: TRBV5-1
D gene: TRBD1
J gene: TRBJ2-5
clone size: NA
CDR3 protein: CASSLEGAETQYF
CDR3 DNA: TGCGCCAGCAGCTTGGAGGGGGCTGAGACCCAGTACTTC

V gene: TRBV28
D gene: NA
J gene: TRBJ2-1
clone size: NA
CDR3 protein: CASSLHRVNEQFF
CDR3 DNA: TGTGCCAGCAGCCTTCACAGGGTCAATGAGCAGTTCTTC

V gene: TRBV5-4
D gene: NA
J gene: TRBJ1-1
clone size: NA
CDR3 protein: CASSLGLKEGTEAFF
CDR3 DNA: TGTGCCAGCAGCTTGGGGCTCAAGGAGGGCACTGAAGCTTTCTTT

V gene: TRBV6-6
D gene: TRBD2
J gene: TRBJ2-5
clone size: NA
CDR3 protein: CASSHGVREEETQYF
CDR3 DNA: TGTGCCAGCAGTCACGGGGTGCGGGAGGAGGAGACCCAGTACTTC

V gene: TRBV28
D gene: NA
J gene: TRBJ1-5
clone size: NA
CDR3 protein: CASSLVGAGGNQPQHF
CDR3 DNA: TGTGCCAGCAGTTTGGTGGGGGCTGGGGGCAATCAGCCCCAGCATTTT

V gene: TRBV6-1
D gene: TRBD1
J gene: TRBJ1-1
clone size: NA
CDR3 protein: CASSAWDRSVFF
CDR3 DNA: TGTGCCAGCAGCGCCTGGGACAGGAGTGTTTTCTTT

V gene: TRBV18
D gene: TRBD2
J gene: TRBJ2-1
clone size: NA
CDR3 protein: CASSGGSNNEQFF
CDR3 DNA: TGTGCCAGCTCCGGCGGGAGTAACAATGAGCAGTTCTTC